This T cell receptor (beta chain) was captured by sequencing in a study of neurological immune-mediated disorders. Indicated time point: longitudinal time-point 1 (baseline). The CDR3 is 16 residues long. The germline V gene encodes CDR1 SQVTM and CDR2 ANQGSEA. Template-switch 5'RACE cDNA synthesis added a 10-nucleotide unique molecular identifier. Each CDR3 protein gets one entry after TCRdb re-called the 5' RACE reads with MiXCR. The sample consists of 55,000 to 75,000 distinct CDR3 sequences, around 15% of them appearing once. Note on this clonotype: One end of the junction is discordant with germline, which a read error may explain.

The source material was PBMCs. This receptor was taken from a female donor with HTLV-1-associated myelopathy (HAM/TSP). The chain is built from TRBV29-1 and TRBJ2-6, with 7 bases lining up with TRBD1. The CDR3, as DNA: TGCAGCGCTGAACAGGGGCTGCACTCTGGGGCCAACGTCCTGACTTTC. The encoded protein is CSAEQGLHSGANVLTF.